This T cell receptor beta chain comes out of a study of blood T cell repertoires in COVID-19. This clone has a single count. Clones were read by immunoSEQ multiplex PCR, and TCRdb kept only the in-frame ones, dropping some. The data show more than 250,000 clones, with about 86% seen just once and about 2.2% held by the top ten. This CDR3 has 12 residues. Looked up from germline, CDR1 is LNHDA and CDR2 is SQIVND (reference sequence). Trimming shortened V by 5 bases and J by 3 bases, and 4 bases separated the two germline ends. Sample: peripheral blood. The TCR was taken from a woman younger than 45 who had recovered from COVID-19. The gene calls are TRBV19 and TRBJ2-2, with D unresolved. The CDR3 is CASSLDTGELFF. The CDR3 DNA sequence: TGTGCCAGTAGTCTTGACACCGGGGAGCTGTTTTTT.